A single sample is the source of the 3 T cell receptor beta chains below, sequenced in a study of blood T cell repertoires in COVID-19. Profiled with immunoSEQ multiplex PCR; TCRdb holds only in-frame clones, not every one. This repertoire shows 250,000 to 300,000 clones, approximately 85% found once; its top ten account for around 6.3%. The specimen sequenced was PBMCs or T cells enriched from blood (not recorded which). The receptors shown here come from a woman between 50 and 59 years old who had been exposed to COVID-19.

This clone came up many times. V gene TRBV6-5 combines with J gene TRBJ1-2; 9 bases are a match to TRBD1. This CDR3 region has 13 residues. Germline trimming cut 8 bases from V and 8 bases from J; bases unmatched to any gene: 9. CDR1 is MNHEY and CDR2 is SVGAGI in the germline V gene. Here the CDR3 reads CASWGGTGNGYTF. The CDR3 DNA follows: TGTGCCAGCTGGGGAGGGACAGGGAACGGCTACACCTTC.

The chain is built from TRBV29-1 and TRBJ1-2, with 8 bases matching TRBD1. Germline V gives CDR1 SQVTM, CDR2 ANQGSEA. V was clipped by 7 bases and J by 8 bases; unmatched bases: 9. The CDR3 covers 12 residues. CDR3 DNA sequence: TGCAGCGCGCGAGGACAGGGTGACGGCTACACCTTC. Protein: CSARGQGDGYTF.

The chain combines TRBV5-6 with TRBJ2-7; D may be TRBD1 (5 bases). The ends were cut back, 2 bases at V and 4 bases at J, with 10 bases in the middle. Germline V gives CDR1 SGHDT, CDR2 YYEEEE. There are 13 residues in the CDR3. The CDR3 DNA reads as TGTGCCAGCAGCTTACAGGTAGGATACGAGCAGTACTTC. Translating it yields CASSLQVGYEQYF.